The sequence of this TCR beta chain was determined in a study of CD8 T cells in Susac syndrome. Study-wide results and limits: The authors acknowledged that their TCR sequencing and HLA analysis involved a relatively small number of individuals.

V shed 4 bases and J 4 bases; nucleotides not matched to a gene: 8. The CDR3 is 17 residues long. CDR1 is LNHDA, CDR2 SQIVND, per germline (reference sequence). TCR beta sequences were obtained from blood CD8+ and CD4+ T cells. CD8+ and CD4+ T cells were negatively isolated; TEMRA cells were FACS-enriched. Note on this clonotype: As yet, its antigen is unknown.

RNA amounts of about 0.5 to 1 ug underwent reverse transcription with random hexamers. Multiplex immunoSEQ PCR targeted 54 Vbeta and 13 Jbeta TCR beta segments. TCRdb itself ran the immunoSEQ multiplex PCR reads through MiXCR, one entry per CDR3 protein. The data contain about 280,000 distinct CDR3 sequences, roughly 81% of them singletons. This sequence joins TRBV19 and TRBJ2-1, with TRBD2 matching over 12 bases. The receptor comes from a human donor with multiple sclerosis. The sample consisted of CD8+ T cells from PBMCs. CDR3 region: CASSTSSSGRVYNEQFF. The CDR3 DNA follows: TGTGCCAGTAGTACGTCGTCTAGCGGGAGGGTATACAATGAGCAGTTCTTC.